This section outlines one T cell receptor (beta chain) sequence together with its context. Its target is unknown. Focal radiation plus CTLA-4 blockade with ipilimumab was given to patients with chemo-refractory metastatic non-small-cell lung cancer. Trimming shortened V by 3 bases and J by 4 bases, and 19 bases separated the two germline ends. The CDR3 covers 17 residues. Germline V gene data show CDR1 as ENHRY and CDR2 as SYGVKD. The repertoire was sequenced with immunoSEQ multiplex PCR; TCRdb's copy has only in-frame clones and lacks some. The sample has roughly 30,000 clones; 70% to 85% are singletons. The data are from a study of radiotherapy plus CTLA-4 blockade in lung cancer. Looking at the study overall: Patients showed objective responses in roughly 18% of cases, and disease control was achieved by 30% to 35%.

Study results and limitations: With interferon-beta, early dynamics of blood T cell clones were reported to best predict response. Blood TCR clones of tumor origin expanded after radiotherapy plus ipilimumab.

Sample: peripheral blood, taken from a patient treated with radiotherapy plus ipilimumab. The chain employs TRBV10-3 and TRBJ1-3; D possibly corresponds to TRBD1 (5 bases). This clonotype was obtained from a human donor with non-small cell lung cancer who had stable disease on radiotherapy plus ipilimumab. The CDR3 DNA follows: TGTGCCATCAGTGAAACCTCGGGACCGGGGAAGGGAAACACCATATATTTT. Its protein is CAISETSGPGKGNTIYF.